One sample yielded the 29 T cell receptor beta chains listed below, sequenced in a study of blood T cell repertoires in COVID-19. Data came from immunoSEQ multiplex PCR; TCRdb stores just in-frame clones and leaves some out. The sample consists of under 300,000 clones, about four fifths of them appearing once. Sequencing was carried out using peripheral blood. The receptor source for this set is a man aged 50-59 years with acute or convalescent COVID-19.

The chain joins TRBV7-2 to TRBJ2-1, with a weak D call TRBD1 (6 bases). From germline, CDR1 is SGHTA and CDR2 FQGNSA. The CDR3 loop spans 12 amino acids. Between the trimmed V and J ends, which lost 5 bases and 10 bases, there was a span of 12 bases. CDR3 DNA sequence: TGTGCCAGCAGCCTCGGACAGAACGAGCAGTTCTTC. Amino acids: CASSLGQNEQFF.

The chain employs TRBV11-3 and TRBJ2-7, with 9 nucleotides matching TRBD1. The CDR3 consists of 14 residues. V gave up 5 bases and J gave up 7 bases; unmatched junction bases: 9. Per germline, CDR1 SGHNT and CDR2 YENEEA. DNA for the CDR3: TGTGCCAGCAGCATCGGGACAGGGACGTGGGAGCAGTACTTC. It translates to CASSIGTGTWEQYF.

V usage is TRBV7-2 and J usage is TRBJ2-5; 16 bases line up with TRBD2. After removal of 5 bases from V and 4 bases from J, the junction contained 4 bases not matched to a gene. The CDR3 has 16 amino acids. Germline CDR1 SGHTA, CDR2 FQGNSA. CDR3 sequence reads: CASSMGLAGGAETQYF. The CDR3 nucleotides read TGTGCCAGCAGCATGGGACTAGCGGGAGGGGCAGAGACCCAGTACTTC.

This clone was detected a few times. The chain employs TRBV9 and TRBJ2-5; the match to TRBD1 covers 8 bases. Losses at the gene ends were 4 bases for V and 1 base for J; bases not matched to a gene: 3. This CDR3 region has 14 residues. Germline V lookup: CDR1 SGDLS, CDR2 YYNGEE. Here the CDR3 reads CASSPGQVQETQYF. As DNA, the CDR3 is TGTGCCAGCAGCCCGGGACAGGTCCAAGAGACCCAGTACTTC.

This chain uses TRBV7-8 with TRBJ1-1, with 8 bases matching TRBD1. This CDR3 contains 14 residues. Trimming at V came to 6 bases and at J to 6 bases, leaving 9 bases not matched to a gene. The germline gives CDR1 SGHVS, CDR2 FQNEAQ. The chain's CDR3 is CASREWTGIAEAFF. The CDR3 bases are TGTGCCAGCAGGGAGTGGACAGGGATCGCTGAAGCTTTCTTT.

The chain combines TRBV28 with TRBJ2-3, with 9 nucleotides matching TRBD1. From germline, CDR1 is MDHEN and CDR2 SYDVKM. V trimming: 7 bases; J trimming: 5 bases; junction bases outside the gene matches: 10. The CDR3 runs to 15 residues. CDR3 sequence (DNA): TGTGCCAGCACCATTCCGGGACAGGGTGGAGATACGCAGTATTTT. It yields the protein CASTIPGQGGDTQYF.

This clone occurred a few times. The chain employs TRBV29-1 and TRBJ1-2, with 7 bases identical to TRBD1. Germline assignment: CDR1 SQVTM and CDR2 ANQGSEA. The ends lost 1 base at V and 4 bases at J; junction bases unmatched: 3. The CDR3 has 13 amino acids. In nucleotides, the CDR3 is TGCAGCGTTGAAGGGGGACAGCTCTATGGCTACACCTTC. Translation: CSVEGGQLYGYTF.

This chain links TRBV6-5 with TRBJ1-2; 9 bases are shared with TRBD1. Germline-derived CDR1 and CDR2 are MNHEY and SVGAGI. Trimming at V came to 7 bases and at J to 14 bases, leaving 17 bases not matched to a gene. The CDR3 has 14 amino acids. The CDR3 here is CASTITQGAKPITF. CDR3 nucleotides: TGTGCCAGCACTATAACACAGGGGGCGAAACCTATAACCTTC.

The V and J genes are TRBV7-3 and TRBJ2-2; D possibly corresponds to TRBD1 (6 bases). The germline V gene encodes CDR1 SGHTA and CDR2 FQGTGA. Between the trimmed V and J ends, which lost 5 bases and 0 bases, there was a span of 10 bases. This CDR3 comprises 15 residues. The CDR3 bases are TGTGCCAGCAGCCCCACAGGGACGAACACCGGGGAGCTGTTTTTT. Its translation: CASSPTGTNTGELFF. The variable domain in full, completed from reference TRBV7-3 and TRBJ2-2, reads GAGVSQTPSNKVTEKGKYVELRCDPISGHTALYWYRQSLGQGPEFLIYFQGTGAADDSGLPNDRFFAVRPEGSVSTLKIQRTERGDSAVYLCASSPTGTNTGELFFGEGSRLTVL.

This clone was counted between two and nine times. The chain joins TRBV3-1 (or the pseudogene TRBV3-2) to TRBJ1-4, with D possibly TRBD1 on 5 matching bases. V was trimmed by 4 bases and J by 13 bases, leaving 16 bases between them. The CDR3 contains 13 residues. Looked up from germline, CDR1 is LGHDT and CDR2 is YNNKEL (reference sequence). DNA for the CDR3: TGTGCCAGCAGCCTAAAGCGCGCCCAGGGACTGTTTTTT. This translates into CASSLKRAQGLFF.

J is TRBJ1-5 and V is TRBV10-2, with 7 bases that match TRBD1. The CDR3 is 14 residues long. V gave up 6 bases and J gave up 5 bases; unmatched junction bases: 7. Germline loops: CDR1 WSHSY, CDR2 SAAADI. As DNA, the CDR3 is TGCGCCAGCAGAGCCGGGACAGACTATCAGCCCCAGCATTTT. Its protein product is CASRAGTDYQPQHF.

This chain uses TRBV7-3 with TRBJ2-5; 9 bases match TRBD1. The CDR3 is 16 residues long. Germline CDR1 is SGHTA and CDR2 is FQGTGA. J gave up 5 bases and V 5 bases, and 12 bases lay outside the gene matches. CDR3 amino acids: CASSRGNTGGAETQYF. In DNA, the CDR3 is TGTGCCAGCAGCCGAGGAAATACAGGGGGCGCGGAGACCCAGTACTTC.

The V call is TRBV6-5, the J call TRBJ1-5; no clear D. Trimming removed 6 bases at V and 6 bases at J, with 15 bases between. The CDR3 extends over 14 amino acids. Looked up from germline, CDR1 is MNHEY and CDR2 is SVGAGI. The CDR3 reads CASSILKAGQPQHF. As DNA, the CDR3 is TGTGCCAGCAGCATACTGAAAGCCGGTCAGCCCCAGCATTTT.

The J gene is TRBJ1-4, the V gene TRBV19; 9 nucleotides line up with TRBD1. CDR1 and CDR2 (germline): LNHDA, SQIVND (reference sequence). Losses at the gene ends were 7 bases for V and 7 bases for J; bases not matched to a gene: 10. The CDR3 extends over 15 amino acids. CDR3 nucleotides: TGTGCCAGTAAAGAACAGGGGGCGGCCCCTGAAAAACTGTTTTTT. Encoded protein: CASKEQGAAPEKLFF.

The chain carries TRBV28 and TRBJ1-2; the D gene is possibly TRBD1 (6 bases). Germline assignment: CDR1 MDHEN and CDR2 SYDVKM. V lost 3 bases and J 5 bases, leaving 13 bases between the germline ends. The CDR3 totals 14 residues. CDR3 DNA sequence: TGTGCCAGCAGTTTTGTCACAGGGACATATGGCTACACCTTC. Translating gives CASSFVTGTYGYTF.

The rearrangement joins TRBV5-1 to TRBJ2-5; TRBD1 aligns across 9 bases. The length of the CDR3 is 17 residues. V was pared by 3 bases and J by 2 bases, with 11 bases of the junction left unmatched. The germline V gene has CDR1 SGHRS and CDR2 YFSETQ. The CDR3, as DNA: TGCGCCAGCAGCTCGACCCCCGGGACAGGGCGGCAAGAGACCCAGTACTTC. It yields the protein CASSSTPGTGRQETQYF.

The chain links TRBV30 to TRBJ1-3; D perhaps matches TRBD1 (5 bases). With 2 bases removed from V and 0 bases from J, the gap between germline ends came to 5 bases. Germline lookup yields CDR1 GTSNPN and CDR2 SVGIG (reference sequence). This CDR3 comprises 13 residues. The chain's CDR3 is CAWSRGSGNTIYF. Written as DNA, the CDR3 is TGTGCCTGGAGTAGGGGCTCTGGAAACACCATATATTTT.

This clone occurred a few times. The rearrangement joins TRBV11-2 to TRBJ2-5; a possible D gene is TRBD1 (5 bases). This CDR3 is built from 14 residues. V shed 2 bases and J shed 1 base, with 8 bases lying between them. Per the germline V gene, CDR1 is SGHAT and CDR2 is FQNNGV. The CDR3 protein is CASSLFRGQETQYF. For the CDR3, the DNA is TGTGCCAGCAGCTTATTTAGGGGCCAAGAGACCCAGTACTTC. The full variable domain, completed using reference TRBV11-2 and TRBJ2-5, is EAGVAQSPRYKIIEKRQSVAFWCNPISGHATLYWYQQILGQGPKLLIQFQNNGVVDDSQLPKDRFSAERLKGVDSTLKIQPAKLEDSAVYLCASSLFRGQETQYFGPGTRLLVL.

This chain connects TRBV30 to TRBJ2-7; perhaps TRBD2 as D (7 bases). Germline V lookup: CDR1 GTSNPN, CDR2 SVGIG (reference sequence). The CDR3 has 13 residues. V was shortened by 0 bases and J by 5 bases, with 11 bases between the two germline ends. CDR3 nucleotides: TGTGCCTGGAGTGTTTCGGGGGGCGACGAGCAGTACTTC. As protein: CAWSVSGGDEQYF.

This clone appeared a single time. The CDR3 here is CASSLGREAAQYF. The CDR3 DNA reads TGTGCCAGCAGCTTAGGACGGGAGGCGGCCCAGTACTTC. This chain connects TRBV13 to TRBJ2-5, with 7 positions matching TRBD2. The germline V gene encodes CDR1 PRHDT and CDR2 FYEKMQ (reference sequence). V trimming: 0 bases; J trimming: 9 bases; junction bases outside the gene matches: 4. This CDR3 is built from 13 residues.

This chain connects TRBV5-1 to TRBJ2-2, with D perhaps TRBD1 (6 bases). V gave up 4 bases and J gave up 1 base, with 29 bases separating them. This CDR3 is built from 21 residues. The germline gives CDR1 SGHRS, CDR2 YFSETQ. DNA of the CDR3: TGCGCCAGCAGCCCATATCGTTATAATCCTCGGGACACATTGAACACCGGGGAGCTGTTTTTT. Translation gives CASSPYRYNPRDTLNTGELFF.

The V call is TRBV21-1, the J call TRBJ1-5; whether TRBD1, the table's D call, matches the DNA was not checked. TRBV21-1 is a pseudogene segment. The CDR3 is made up of 17 amino acids. CDR3 protein: CASSKSQGTAGDQPQHF. In nucleotides, the CDR3 is TGTGCCAGCAGCAAATCACAGGGGACCGCCGGGGATCAGCCCCAGCATTTT.

J is TRBJ2-7 and V is TRBV12-3 or TRBV12-4; TRBD1 agrees at 9 bases. V trimming: 6 bases; J trimming: 8 bases; junction bases outside the gene matches: 8. The CDR3 is made up of 13 amino acids. CDR3 residues: CASSPGQGTKQYF. The CDR3 region has the DNA TGTGCCAGCAGCCCGGGACAGGGTACTAAGCAGTACTTC.

The V gene is TRBV9, the J gene TRBJ2-1, with 7 bases aligning to TRBD1. Germline values: CDR1 SGDLS, CDR2 YYNGEE. V shed 6 bases, J shed 10 bases, and the junction held 13 bases outside the gene matches. CDR3 length equals 14 residues. This CDR3 reads CASTRGSGIGEQFF. The CDR3 nucleotides read TGTGCCAGCACCAGGGGGAGTGGTATTGGAGAGCAGTTCTTC.

The chain recombines TRBV5-6 with TRBJ2-1, with a possible D match to TRBD2 (5 bases). This CDR3 is built from 14 residues. V lost 6 bases and J 0 bases, leaving 10 bases between the germline ends. Germline V gene lookup returns CDR1 SGHDT and CDR2 YYEEEE. The DNA of the CDR3 is TGTGCCAGCACTAGAGGGAGCTCCTACAATGAGCAGTTCTTC. It is translated as CASTRGSSYNEQFF. The variable domain in full, completed from reference TRBV5-6 and TRBJ2-1, reads DAGVTQSPTHLIKTRGQQVTLRCSPKSGHDTVSWYQQALGQGPQFIFQYYEEEERQRGNFPDRFSGHQFPNYSSELNVNALLLGDSALYLCASTRGSSYNEQFFGPGTRLTVL.

This chain joins TRBV10-3 and TRBJ2-1; possibly TRBD1 for D (6 bases). This CDR3 is built from 14 residues. Germline V lookup: CDR1 ENHRY, CDR2 SYGVKD. Trimming pared 1 base from V and 10 bases from J, leaving 14 bases between. The CDR3 here is CAISELTQGPEQFF. In DNA form, the CDR3 reads TGTGCCATCAGTGAGTTAACACAGGGCCCCGAGCAGTTCTTC.

This clone is a singleton in its sample. The V and J genes are TRBV5-4 and TRBJ2-2; 9 bases agree with TRBD2. The germline CDR1 and CDR2 sequences are SGHNT and YYREEE (reference sequence). This CDR3 has 16 residues. V dropped 0 bases and J dropped 4; count of bases not matched to a gene: 4. CDR3 coding DNA: TGTGCCAGCAGCTTGGGGCTAGCGGGGATCACCGGGGAGCTGTTTTTT. As protein: CASSLGLAGITGELFF.

This clone was detected only a few times. V is TRBV5-1 and J is TRBJ1-2; maybe TRBD1 (5 bases). CDR3 length: 14 amino acids. The germline V gene encodes CDR1 SGHRS and CDR2 YFSETQ. The germline V and J ends were trimmed by 2 bases and 8 bases, with 16 bases remaining between them. CDR3 in amino acids: CASSFGTPMGGYTF. CDR3 sequence (DNA): TGCGCCAGCAGCTTCGGGACTCCTATGGGGGGCTACACCTTC.

V usage is TRBV7-9 and J usage is TRBJ2-7; 8 bases are shared with TRBD1. The length of the CDR3 is 13 residues. CDR1 is SEHNR and CDR2 is FQNEAQ in the germline V gene (reference sequence). The V segment lost 5 bases and the J segment 6 bases; nucleotides outside the gene matches: 6. Written as DNA, the CDR3 is TGTGCCAGCAGCACGGACAGGGTCGCCGAGCAGTACTTC. Translated: CASSTDRVAEQYF. Drawing the rest from reference TRBV7-9 and TRBJ2-7, the complete variable domain is DTGVSQNPRHKITKRGQNVTFRCDPISEHNRLYWYRQTLGQGPEFLTYFQNEAQLEKSRLLSDRFSAERPKGSFSTLEIQRTEQGDSAMYLCASSTDRVAEQYFGPGTRLTVT.